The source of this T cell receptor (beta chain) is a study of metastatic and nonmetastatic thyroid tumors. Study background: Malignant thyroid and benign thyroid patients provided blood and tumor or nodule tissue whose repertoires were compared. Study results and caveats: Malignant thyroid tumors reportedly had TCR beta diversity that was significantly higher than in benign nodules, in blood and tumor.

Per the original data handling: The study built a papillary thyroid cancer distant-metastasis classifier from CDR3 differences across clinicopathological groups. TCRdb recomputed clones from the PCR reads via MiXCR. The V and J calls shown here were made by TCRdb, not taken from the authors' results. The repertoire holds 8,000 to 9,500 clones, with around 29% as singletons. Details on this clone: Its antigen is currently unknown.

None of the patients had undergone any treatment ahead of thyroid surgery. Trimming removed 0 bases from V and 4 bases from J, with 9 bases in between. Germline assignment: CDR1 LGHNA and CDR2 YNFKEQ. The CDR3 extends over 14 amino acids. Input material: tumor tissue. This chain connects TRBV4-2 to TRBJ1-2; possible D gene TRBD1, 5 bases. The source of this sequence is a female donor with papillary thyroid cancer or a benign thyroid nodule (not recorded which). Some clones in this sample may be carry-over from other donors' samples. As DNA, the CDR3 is TGTGCCAGCAGCCAAGACTTTGGGGGCTATGGCTACACCTTC. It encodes CASSQDFGGYGYTF.